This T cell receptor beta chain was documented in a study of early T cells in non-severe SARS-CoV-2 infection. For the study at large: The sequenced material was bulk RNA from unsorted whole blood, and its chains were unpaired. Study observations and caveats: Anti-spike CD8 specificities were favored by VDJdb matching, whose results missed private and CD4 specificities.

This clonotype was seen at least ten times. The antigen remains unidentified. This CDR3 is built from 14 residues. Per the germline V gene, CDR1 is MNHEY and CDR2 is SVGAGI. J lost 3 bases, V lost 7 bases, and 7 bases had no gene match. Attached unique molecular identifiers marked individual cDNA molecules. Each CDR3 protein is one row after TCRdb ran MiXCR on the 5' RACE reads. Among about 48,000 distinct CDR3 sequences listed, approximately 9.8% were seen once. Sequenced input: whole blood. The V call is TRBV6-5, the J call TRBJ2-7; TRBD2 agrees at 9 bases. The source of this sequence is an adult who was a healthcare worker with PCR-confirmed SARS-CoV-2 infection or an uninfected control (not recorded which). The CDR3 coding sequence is TGTGCCAGCACCCCCCTAGCGGGGTACTACGAGCAGTACTTC. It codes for CASTPLAGYYEQYF.